This T cell receptor beta chain was identified in a study of blood T cell repertoires in COVID-19. Background on the study: The analysed material was cDNA or gDNA that came from T cells, B-cell-depleted T cells, or PBMCs.

CDR1 and CDR2 from the germline V gene are SGHVS and FNYEAQ. This CDR3 is built from 16 residues. V lost 0 bases and J 0 bases, leaving 9 bases between the germline ends. Methods used by the authors: Cell counts per sample came from amplifying reference gene primers. Method: immunoSEQ multiplex PCR; TCRdb's copy keeps in-frame clones and lacks some. V and J calls and clone size are those listed in that table; D and trimming were worked out from the DNA. The sample contains roughly 150,000 clones, roughly 90% of which appear only once. This receptor was obtained from a young man with acute or convalescent COVID-19. Sample: peripheral blood. The chain carries TRBV7-6 and TRBJ1-3; the D is unclear. The CDR3 nucleotides read TGTGCCAGCAGCTTAGCGGGAGTAAGCTCTGGAAACACCATATATTTT. Translated, it gives CASSLAGVSSGNTIYF. The full variable domain, with the rest looked up from reference TRBV7-6 and TRBJ1-3, is GAGVSQSPRYKVTKRGQDVALRCDPISGHVSLYWYRQALGQGPEFLTYFNYEAQQDKSGLPNDRFSAERPEGSISTLTIQRTEQRDSAMYRCASSLAGVSSGNTIYFGEGSWLTVV.